This T cell receptor beta chain came from a study of T cell repertoires in cytomegalovirus infection. The CDR3 extends over 16 amino acids. V trimming: 6 bases; J trimming: 2 bases; junction bases outside the gene matches: 8. Germline V gives CDR1 SNHLY, CDR2 FYNNEI. A note on this clonotype: Its target is not known.

TCRdb reprocessed the reads via MiXCR and lists one record per CDR3 protein. Of roughly 45,000 distinct CDR3 sequences listed, about 20% are singletons. The receptor was derived from a human donor in good health (CMV status not recorded). Some clones in this sample may be carry-over from other donors' samples. Sequencing was carried out using PBMCs, sequenced either directly or after in vitro stimulation (not recorded which). The gene calls are TRBV2 and TRBJ2-2; 8 positions agree with TRBD1. The CDR3 coding sequence is TGTGCCAGCAGGCAGCCAGGGGGCAGAAACACCGGGGAGCTGTTTTTT. Protein product: CASRQPGGRNTGELFF. Complete variable domain (other parts from reference TRBV2 and TRBJ2-2): EPEVTQTPSHQVTQMGQEVILRCVPISNHLYFYWYRQILGQKVEFLVSFYNNEISEKSEIFDDQFSVERPDGSNFTLKIRSTKLEDSAMYFCASRQPGGRNTGELFFGEGSRLTVL.